This TCR beta chain appears in the sequencing data of a study of T-cell memory formation after mild COVID-19. Study-level results: The study detected some responding clones in pre-infection memory, suggesting cross-reactive memory joined. Contracting clones from day 15 to 85 had balanced CD4/CD8; later expanders favoured CD4+.

TCRdb reprocessed the 5' RACE reads via MiXCR and lists one record per CDR3 protein. The sample consists of roughly 320,000 distinct CDR3 sequences, 25% to 30% of them appearing once. Turning to this clonotype: Its specificity is not known.

This CDR3 has 15 residues. The germline CDR1 and CDR2 sequences are DFQATT and SNEGSKA (reference sequence). Unmatched junction bases numbered 7, after V lost 0 bases and J lost 6 bases. The sample comprised PBMCs or a T cell subset sorted from them (not recorded which). The chain couples TRBV20-1 to TRBJ1-5, with 8 nucleotides matching TRBD1. The sequence was obtained from an adult woman who had mild COVID-19 (a few samples of this study predate the infection). Cell type and time point are not known. The CDR3 here is CSARDTAGGPQPQHF. For the CDR3, the DNA is TGCAGTGCTAGAGATACGGCAGGGGGCCCTCAGCCCCAGCATTTT.